This TCR beta chain was retrieved from a study of response to subunit inactivated influenza vaccine. Overall study findings and caveats: Each seasonal influenza vaccination, the authors suggested, recruits few new T cells.

Via MiXCR, TCRdb re-called the RT-PCR reads, giving one row per CDR3 protein. Here the sample spans around 480,000 distinct CDR3 sequences, about 17% being singletons. The CDR3 spans 14 residues. Germline loops: CDR1 SGHKS, CDR2 YYEKEE (reference sequence). J gave up 0 bases and V 5 bases, and 4 bases lay outside the gene matches. This clonotype was observed a handful of times. Its antigen remains unidentified. Sequenced material: CD4+ T cells sorted from PBMCs, taken about 24 months after vaccination. The chain has TRBV5-5 and TRBJ1-2; 7 bases align to TRBD1. The sequence was obtained from a man aged 45-69 years who received an inactivated influenza vaccine. The CDR3 nucleotides are TGTGCCAGCAGGAGGACAGGACCTAACTATGGCTACACCTTC. As protein: CASRRTGPNYGYTF.